What follows describes a single TCR beta chain. This entry belongs to a study of blood T cell repertoires in COVID-19. The wider study: Some COVID-19 samples were acute and others convalescent; all came from the United States, Italy and Spain. The cDNA or gDNA used as material had been derived from T cells, B-cell-depleted T cells, or PBMCs.

V shed 6 bases, J shed 8 bases, and the junction held 5 bases outside the gene matches. The CDR3 contains 13 residues. Germline V gene sequence: CDR1 SGDLS, CDR2 YYNGEE. As handled by the study authors: Estimation of nucleated cell counts relied on the amplification of reference gene primers. Method: immunoSEQ multiplex PCR; TCRdb's copy keeps in-frame clones and lacks some. For V, J and clone size, that table is used; D and trimming come from the DNA. Of 650,000 to 800,000 clones in the sample, approximately 90% are singletons; the top ten hold around 0.3%. The rearrangement uses TRBV9 and TRBJ1-4; 9 bases fit TRBD1. This clonotype was obtained from a woman in her late teens or twenties with acute or convalescent COVID-19. Sequencing input: peripheral blood. CDR3 nucleotides: TGTGCCAGCACTCCGGGACAGGGAGAAAAACTGTTTTTT. It is translated as CASTPGQGEKLFF. Full variable domain (rest looked up from reference TRBV9 and TRBJ1-4): DSGVTQTPKHLITATGQRVTLRCSPRSGDLSVYWYQQSLDQGLQFLIQYYNGEERAKGNILERFSAQQFPDLHSELNLSSLELGDSALYFCASTPGQGEKLFFGSGTQLSVL.